This T cell receptor beta chain was obtained from a study of T cells in Graves' hyperthyroidism and ophthalmopathy. Study-wide results and caveats: The model anticipated ophthalmopathy a median approximately six months pre-onset.

The CDR3 regions of TCR beta were amplified from RNA transcripts. Initially, a first-round RT-PCR of the TCR CDR3 employed the HTBI primer set. TCRdb redid the calling of the multiplex PCR reads with MiXCR, one entry per CDR3 protein. Of about 660,000 distinct CDR3 sequences listed, just under 45% are singletons. This clonotype was counted ten times or more. Its antigen is currently unknown. CDR3 length equals 13 residues. From germline, CDR1 is SGHTA and CDR2 FQGNSA. With 4 bases removed from V and 3 bases from J, the gap between germline ends came to 9 bases. This sequence originates from an adult man with Graves' disease, either hyperthyroidism or ophthalmopathy (not recorded which). The J gene is TRBJ1-1, the V gene TRBV7-2; D unresolved. Sequencing was performed on peripheral blood or thyroid tissue (not recorded which). The CDR3 spells CASSSLVDTEAFF. The CDR3 DNA sequence: TGTGCCAGCAGCTCGTTGGTGGACACTGAAGCTTTCTTT.